The entry below gives a single TCR beta chain sequence along with its context. Original handling: Amplified reference gene primers provided the basis for estimating nucleated cell counts. The repertoire was sequenced with immunoSEQ multiplex PCR; TCRdb's copy has only in-frame clones and lacks some. V, J and clone size derive from that table, while D and trimming were established from the DNA sequence. The sample yields 70,000 to 85,000 clones, 86% seen once. This specimen comes from a study of blood T cell repertoires in COVID-19. Study context: Italy, Spain and the United States were the sources of the convalescent and acute COVID-19 samples. Sample material is recorded as cDNA or gDNA derived from T cells, B-cell-depleted T cells, or PBMCs.

The length of the CDR3 is 13 residues. Trimming took off 2 bases at V and 12 bases at J, with 14 bases between the two ends. CDR1 is MNHEY and CDR2 is SVGAGI in the germline V gene. The sequencing sample was made of peripheral blood. The V and J genes are TRBV6-5 and TRBJ2-1; D is unclear. The receptor was derived from a woman aged 60-75 years with acute or convalescent COVID-19. The CDR3 DNA follows: TGTGCCAGCAGTTACACCCCGGGTGACGGGCAGTTCTTC. Translated: CASSYTPGDGQFF.